These T cell receptor beta chains were read from a single sample in a study of blood T cells in healthy people across ages. MiXCR, run by TCRdb on the 5' RACE reads, gives a single entry per CDR3 protein. The sample has more than 900,000 distinct CDR3 sequences; approximately 25% are singletons. These data were also filed under a second study, of T cells of mothers and their children.

Sequenced material: blood. These receptors were taken from a girl aged 2 to 10 in good health. The CDR3 runs from the conserved cysteine through the conserved F or W. The order of the fields is J gene, V gene, CDR3 protein.

j_call: TRBJ2-1
v_call: TRBV6-1
cdr3_aa: CASRPAGGQDTYNEQFF

j_call: -
v_call: TRBV12-3/TRBV12-4
cdr3_aa: CASSPTLTYEQYF

j_call: TRBJ2-5
v_call: TRBV11-3
cdr3_aa: CASELGGAIQETQYF

j_call: TRBJ2-5
v_call: TRBV6-5
cdr3_aa: CASSYSLGRETQYF

j_call: TRBJ1-1
v_call: TRBV7-6
cdr3_aa: CASSLVGLMNTEAFF

j_call: TRBJ2-3
v_call: TRBV15
cdr3_aa: CATSRDPGTPNTQYF

j_call: TRBJ2-1
v_call: TRBV24-1
cdr3_aa: CATSVPGIDEQFF

j_call: TRBJ2-2
v_call: TRBV4-2
cdr3_aa: CASSQDLDGVGELFF

j_call: TRBJ2-5
v_call: TRBV29-1
cdr3_aa: CSVVPGEREEETQYF

j_call: TRBJ1-1
v_call: TRBV6-1
cdr3_aa: CASRPAGRGTLRDTEAFF

j_call: TRBJ2-5
v_call: TRBV11-2
cdr3_aa: CASSFYPGREDQETQYF

j_call: TRBJ2-1
v_call: TRBV4-1
cdr3_aa: CASSQVPGLQTYNEQFF

j_call: TRBJ2-5
v_call: TRBV25-1
cdr3_aa: CASSDNRGGQETQYF

j_call: TRBJ1-4
v_call: TRBV4-1
cdr3_aa: CASSRVIQGMFEKLFF

j_call: TRBJ2-5
v_call: TRBV2
cdr3_aa: CASARVKETQYF

j_call: TRBJ1-2
v_call: TRBV28
cdr3_aa: CASSLARSYGYTF

j_call: TRBJ2-1
v_call: TRBV5-6
cdr3_aa: CASSLAILAGVYNEQFF

j_call: TRBJ1-2
v_call: TRBV4-2
cdr3_aa: CASSQDFIGTGLNYGYTF

j_call: TRBJ2-5
v_call: TRBV12-3/TRBV12-4
cdr3_aa: CASSPRSGWGETQYF

j_call: TRBJ2-7
v_call: TRBV12-3/TRBV12-4
cdr3_aa: CASSLSVPEQYF

j_call: TRBJ1-2
v_call: TRBV4-3
cdr3_aa: CASSQGGTGVNGYTF

j_call: TRBJ2-3
v_call: TRBV10-3
cdr3_aa: CAISEILLAGRTDTQYF

j_call: TRBJ1-2
v_call: TRBV6-2/TRBV6-3
cdr3_aa: CATSASQSPYGYTF

j_call: TRBJ1-4
v_call: TRBV29-1
cdr3_aa: CSVTYTLSNEKLFF

j_call: TRBJ1-2
v_call: TRBV29-1
cdr3_aa: CSVDREISNFNYGYTF

j_call: TRBJ2-3
v_call: TRBV2
cdr3_aa: CASRLAGGPTDTQYF

j_call: TRBJ1-1
v_call: TRBV7-9
cdr3_aa: CASSLAAGDTEAFF

j_call: -
v_call: TRBV9
cdr3_aa: CASSPPAAGAYEQYF

j_call: TRBJ1-5
v_call: TRBV5-1
cdr3_aa: CASSPDGYYQPQHF

j_call: TRBJ1-5
v_call: TRBV6-2/TRBV6-3
cdr3_aa: CASSYVGGPSNQPQHF

j_call: TRBJ2-5
v_call: TRBV20-1
cdr3_aa: CSAPLLEQETQYF

j_call: TRBJ1-2
v_call: TRBV11-2
cdr3_aa: CASSPGTGVSYGYTF

j_call: TRBJ2-5
v_call: TRBV7-3
cdr3_aa: CASSLKGGEGETQYF

j_call: TRBJ2-5
v_call: TRBV7-9
cdr3_aa: CASGSGGQETQYF

j_call: TRBJ2-5
v_call: TRBV7-9
cdr3_aa: CASFTGGQETQYF

j_call: TRBJ2-7
v_call: TRBV29-1
cdr3_aa: CSVEVGGPSITYEQYF

j_call: TRBJ1-2
v_call: TRBV15
cdr3_aa: CATSRTGLLYGYTF

j_call: TRBJ1-5
v_call: TRBV7-9
cdr3_aa: CASSLWGQANQPQHF

j_call: TRBJ2-3
v_call: TRBV6-2/TRBV6-3
cdr3_aa: CASSYSGTGDPDTQYF

j_call: -
v_call: TRBV10-3
cdr3_aa: CAIRQEVGSYEQYF

j_call: TRBJ2-5
v_call: TRBV6-6
cdr3_aa: CARQRLNQETQYF

j_call: TRBJ2-5
v_call: TRBV29-1
cdr3_aa: CSVRDPLGETQYF

j_call: TRBJ2-2
v_call: TRBV5-1
cdr3_aa: CASSSSSGSLLWELFF

j_call: TRBJ2-5
v_call: TRBV29-1
cdr3_aa: CSAQYSQETQYF

j_call: -
v_call: TRBV2
cdr3_aa: CASSRQEPYEQYF

j_call: TRBJ2-5
v_call: TRBV12-3/TRBV12-4
cdr3_aa: CASSFPGEERVETQYF

j_call: TRBJ1-6
v_call: TRBV27
cdr3_aa: CASSSLKAMYSPLHF

j_call: TRBJ2-1
v_call: TRBV4-3
cdr3_aa: CASSQTQGTEQFF

j_call: TRBJ1-4
v_call: TRBV12-5
cdr3_aa: CASGRDRGNEKLFF

j_call: TRBJ2-1
v_call: TRBV3-1
cdr3_aa: CASSKVSPGEQFF

j_call: TRBJ2-2
v_call: TRBV6-5
cdr3_aa: CASGTSGITGELFF